Listed here is a single T cell receptor (beta chain). Looked up from germline, CDR1 is SQVTM and CDR2 is ANQGSEA. V lost 7 bases, J lost 2 bases, and 15 bases lay in between. This CDR3 contains 14 residues. The data are from a study of response to subunit inactivated influenza vaccine. Each CDR3 protein gets one entry after TCRdb re-called the RT-PCR reads with MiXCR. The profile shows 710,000 or so distinct CDR3 sequences, approximately 14% of them singletons. The TCR sequence derives from a man aged 45-65 years who received an inactivated influenza vaccine. Specimen: PBMCs from blood, collected 11 to 12 days after vaccination. The chain uses TRBV29-1 and TRBJ2-1; D uncertain. The CDR3: CSGRGLGTYNEQFF. The CDR3 nucleotides read TGCAGCGGACGTGGGCTGGGGACCTACAATGAGCAGTTCTTC.